Below are 24 T cell receptor beta chains sequenced from a single sample in a study of blood T cell repertoires in COVID-19. Only in-frame clones appear in the TCRdb table, and some are missing; sequencing was by immunoSEQ multiplex PCR. The profile shows fewer than 75,000 clones, 79% of them singletons. Sequenced sample: peripheral blood. These receptors all stem from a man aged 60-69 years with acute or convalescent COVID-19.

This chain connects TRBV14 to TRBJ1-2; 7 bases agree with TRBD1. The CDR3 covers 13 residues. The V gene end was trimmed by 5 bases and the J gene end by 2 bases; junction bases not matched to a gene: 2. The germline CDR1 and CDR2 sequences are SGHDN and FVKESK. In DNA form, the CDR3 reads TGTGCCAGCAGCGTGGACAGGAACTATGGCTACACCTTC. Translation: CASSVDRNYGYTF.

The genes are TRBV5-4 and TRBJ2-5; TRBD2 aligns across 13 bases. With V trimmed by 3 bases and J by 5 bases, 4 bases remained unmatched. The CDR3 runs to 15 residues. CDR1 and CDR2 (germline): SGHNT, YYREEE (reference sequence). CDR3 sequence: CASSSLAGGPETQYF. The CDR3, as DNA: TGTGCCAGCAGCTCACTAGCGGGGGGGCCCGAGACCCAGTACTTC.

Concerning this clone: A junction end diverges from the germline sequence, so it may reflect a read error. The rearrangement links TRBV6-1 to TRBJ2-1; D might be TRBD1 (5 bases). Germline V lookup: CDR1 MNHNS, CDR2 SASEGT. CDR3 size: 20 residues. The CDR3 sequence: CAGSEAEAGQRRPSYNEQFF. The CDR3 DNA follows: TGTGCCGGCAGTGAAGCTGAGGCCGGACAAAGAAGGCCCAGCTACAATGAGCAGTTCTTC.

This clone showed up just a few times. The V gene is TRBV7-9, the J gene TRBJ1-2; D perhaps matches TRBD1 (6 bases). There are 17 residues in the CDR3. V shed 0 bases and J shed 2 bases, with 16 bases lying between them. Germline lookup yields CDR1 SEHNR and CDR2 FQNEAQ (reference sequence). DNA for the CDR3: TGTGCCAGCAGCTTAGCCCCTATTCGGACAGTCAACTATGGCTACACCTTC. Protein: CASSLAPIRTVNYGYTF. The whole variable domain, filled in from reference TRBV7-9 and TRBJ1-2, reads DTGVSQNPRHKITKRGQNVTFRCDPISEHNRLYWYRQTLGQGPEFLTYFQNEAQLEKSRLLSDRFSAERPKGSFSTLEIQRTEQGDSAMYLCASSLAPIRTVNYGYTFGSGTRLTVV.

The chain joins TRBV6-5 to TRBJ1-2; D remains ambiguous. The CDR3 consists of 14 residues. Trimming took 0 bases from V and 8 from J, leaving 13 bases between them. Germline V CDR1 and CDR2: MNHEY, SVGAGI. The CDR3 here is CASSYSGLNAGYTF. In DNA form, the CDR3 reads TGTGCCAGCAGTTACTCGGGCCTCAACGCAGGCTACACCTTC.

The gene calls are TRBV6-2 or TRBV6-3 and TRBJ1-1; D remains unclear. CDR3 length equals 11 residues. Per the germline V gene, CDR1 is MNHEY and CDR2 is SVGEGT. The V end was cut by 4 bases, the J end by 6 bases, with 6 bases between. The CDR3, as DNA: TGTGCCAGCAGTTGGGCGTCTGAAGCTTTCTTT. Its protein product is CASSWASEAFF.

The V call is TRBV5-4, the J call TRBJ2-5; 7 bases align to TRBD2. CDR1 is SGHNT, CDR2 YYREEE, per germline (reference sequence). Trimming cost V 3 bases and J 3 bases; bases outside gene matches: 11. The CDR3 extends over 16 amino acids. This CDR3 reads CASSSTSALKEETQYF. DNA for the CDR3: TGTGCCAGCAGCTCCACTAGCGCCCTAAAGGAAGAGACCCAGTACTTC.

V is TRBV5-1 and J is TRBJ1-1; D remains unclear. CDR3 length: 13 amino acids. The germline V gene encodes CDR1 SGHRS and CDR2 YFSETQ. The germline V and J ends were trimmed by 1 base and 3 bases, with 7 bases remaining between them. CDR3 sequence reads: CASSLWGDTEAFF. In nucleotides, the CDR3 is TGCGCCAGCAGCTTGTGGGGAGACACTGAAGCTTTCTTT.

In its sample, this clone was seen a few times. V is TRBV21-1 and J is TRBJ2-3; the table gives TRBD2 as D, unverified against the DNA. TRBV21-1 is given as a pseudogene. The CDR3 is 20 amino acids. In DNA, the CDR3 is TGTGCCAGCAGCAAAGCGCTGGGTAGCGGGGGTGGCCCACACACAGATACGCAGTATTTT. Its translation: CASSKALGSGGGPHTDTQYF.

This clone was found a few times. The chain uses TRBV18 and TRBJ2-3, with 9 positions matching TRBD2. Germline values: CDR1 KGHSH, CDR2 LQKENI. V lost 3 bases, J lost 0 bases, and 4 bases stayed unmatched. The CDR3 loop spans 16 amino acids. The CDR3 sequence: CASSPLAGSSTDTQYF. The CDR3 nucleotides read TGTGCCAGCTCACCCCTAGCGGGGTCTAGCACAGATACGCAGTATTTT.

J is TRBJ2-7 and V is TRBV2, with a weak D call TRBD1 (5 bases). CDR1 is SNHLY and CDR2 is FYNNEI in the germline V gene. CDR3 size: 14 residues. V was pared by 4 bases and J by 3 bases, with 13 bases between. The CDR3 DNA reads TGTGCCAGCAGTGTCCTCCAGGGTGGCTACGAGCAGTACTTC. Its translation: CASSVLQGGYEQYF.

The genes are TRBV11-2 and TRBJ1-1; no definite D call. V lost 3 bases to trimming and J lost 5 bases, with 13 bases between them. In germline, CDR1 is SGHAT, CDR2 FQNNGV. The CDR3 consists of 14 residues. In DNA form, the CDR3 reads TGTGCCAGCAGCTTCCACAGCGAGGGAACTGAAGCTTTCTTT. It specifies CASSFHSEGTEAFF.

The chain uses TRBV7-3 and TRBJ2-3, with no clear D. V lost 2 bases to trimming and J lost 6 bases, with 15 bases between them. CDR3 length equals 15 residues. Germline CDR1 and CDR2: SGHTA and FQGTGA. Here the CDR3 reads CASSLYPAAEDTQYF. The CDR3 bases are TGTGCCAGCAGCTTATATCCTGCCGCCGAGGATACGCAGTATTTT.

The chain uses TRBV5-1 and TRBJ2-6; weak D call: TRBD1 (6 bases). Germline assignment: CDR1 SGHRS and CDR2 YFSETQ. The CDR3 sequence is 17 residues long. Trimming removed 3 bases from V and 2 bases from J, with 15 bases in between. The CDR3 DNA is TGCGCCAGCAGCTGGGGACCAGGGGCAACTGGGGCCAACGTCCTGACTTTC. As protein: CASSWGPGATGANVLTF.

This chain joins TRBV7-2 and TRBJ2-7; 12 bases fit TRBD2. In germline, CDR1 is SGHTA, CDR2 FQGNSA. The ends lost 0 bases at V and 3 bases at J; junction bases unmatched: 6. The CDR3 spans 17 residues. The CDR3 bases are TGTGCCAGCAGCTTAGCTGCTAGCGGGGGGGTAGTCTACGAGCAGTACTTC. It codes for CASSLAASGGVVYEQYF.

V usage is TRBV12-5 and J usage is TRBJ1-3; D gene uncertain. The ends were cut back, 8 bases at V and 2 bases at J, with 10 bases in the middle. The CDR3 is 13 residues long. Germline V CDR1 and CDR2: LGHNT, FRNRAP. CDR3 in amino acids: CASSREAGNTIYF. The CDR3 DNA reads TGTGCTAGTTCCCGGGAGGCTGGAAACACCATATATTTT.

The rearrangement uses TRBV27 and TRBJ2-3; D call uncertain. From germline, CDR1 is MNHEY and CDR2 SMNVEV (reference sequence). V dropped 0 bases and J dropped 2 bases, with 18 bases sitting between them. The CDR3 loop spans 18 amino acids. CDR3 bases: TGTGCCAGCAGTTTATCGCAGAGGTATTCACAAGTCACAGATACGCAGTATTTT. Protein sequence: CASSLSQRYSQVTDTQYF.

The J gene is TRBJ2-5, the V gene TRBV18; TRBD1 matches 12 bases. V was clipped by 3 bases and J by 6 bases; unmatched bases: 2. Germline assignment: CDR1 KGHSH and CDR2 LQKENI. CDR3 length equals 14 residues. The CDR3 sequence: CASSPGQGAKTQYF. The CDR3 DNA is TGTGCCAGCTCACCGGGACAGGGGGCGAAGACCCAGTACTTC.

The gene calls are TRBV7-7 and TRBJ1-2; TRBD1 aligns across 10 bases. CDR1 is SSHAT and CDR2 is FNYEAQ in the germline V gene (reference sequence). V lost 7 bases to trimming and J lost 4 bases; unmatched junction nucleotides: 9. This CDR3 has 15 residues. DNA of the CDR3: TGTGCCAGCACCCCGATAGGACAGGGGGGCTATGGCTACACCTTC. This sequence encodes CASTPIGQGGYGYTF.

This rearrangement joins TRBV7-9 to TRBJ1-1; D perhaps matches TRBD1 (5 bases). The germline CDR1 and CDR2 sequences are SEHNR and FQNEAQ (reference sequence). The CDR3 contains 16 residues. Trimming took off 5 bases at V and 10 bases at J, with 26 bases between the two ends. This chain's CDR3 is CASSPFQGKDAPGAFF. The DNA for the CDR3 is TGTGCCAGCAGCCCGTTTCAGGGAAAGGACGCCCCAGGAGCTTTCTTT.

This clone has more than one count but fewer than ten. The chain combines TRBV5-3 with TRBJ1-1; 8 bases align to TRBD1. TRBV5-3 qualifies as an ORF whose function is uncertain. The CDR3 is made up of 14 amino acids. The junction had 3 bases not matched to a gene; V was cut back by 4 bases and J by 1 base. This CDR3 reads CARSEGQGNTEAFF. DNA for the CDR3: TGTGCCAGAAGCGAAGGACAGGGGAACACTGAAGCTTTCTTT.

The V gene is TRBV5-1, the J gene TRBJ1-6, with TRBD1 identical over 10 bases. V shed 5 bases and J 7 bases; nucleotides not matched to a gene: 6. This CDR3 is built from 15 residues. Germline values: CDR1 SGHRS, CDR2 YFSETQ. The CDR3 loop is CASRPPGQGNSPLHF. In DNA, the CDR3 is TGCGCCAGCAGACCGCCGGGACAGGGGAATTCACCCCTCCACTTT.

The chain is built from TRBV10-3 and TRBJ1-2, with a possible D match to TRBD1 (5 bases). Trimming took off 6 bases at V and 4 bases at J, with 12 bases between the two ends. From germline, CDR1 is ENHRY and CDR2 SYGVKD. This CDR3 has 13 amino acids. The CDR3 region has the DNA TGTGCCATCAGACCAGACAGCTTCTATGGCTACACCTTC. The encoded protein is CAIRPDSFYGYTF.

The chain is built from TRBV4-1 and TRBJ1-1; unclear D gene. The V and J ends lost 1 base and 1 base respectively, with 10 bases between them. The CDR3 sequence is 15 residues long. CDR1 MGHRA and CDR2 YSYEKL come from the germline V gene. The CDR3 nucleotides are TGCGCCAGCAGCCAAGGGCACCTAGAGAACACTGAAGCTTTCTTT. It codes for CASSQGHLENTEAFF.